This TCR beta chain was sequenced in a study of cytomegalovirus exposure and HLA in healthy donors. On the study more broadly: Within an early data release were around 87 million unique TCRs drawn from HLA-typed donors.

Amplification used 60 Vbeta primers and 13 Jbeta primers. Original processing notes: Later analysis identified 65 million to 80 million unique TCR beta chains, about 10 million shared. Clones were sequenced by immunoSEQ multiplex PCR, and TCRdb holds only the in-frame ones, with some missing. V and J calls and clone size are those listed in that table; D and trimming were worked out from the DNA. The sample has approximately 160,000 clones; around three quarters are singletons. As for this clone: Antigen specificity is unknown.

General study findings and limits: Using a false discovery rate of 0.05, a later analysis showed that 16,000 or so TCR beta sequences were associated with HLA alleles. The study assumed roughly uniform donor sequencing depth for presence/absence analyses.

The CDR3 spans 12 residues. Germline values: CDR1 MGHDK, CDR2 SYGVNS. Trimming cost V 6 bases and J 6 bases, with 12 bases left between them. Sequencing was performed on PBMCs. The rearrangement links TRBV25-1 to TRBJ2-7, with D perhaps matching TRBD2 (6 bases). This receptor was obtained from a middle-aged man in good health and CMV-seronegative. The DNA for the CDR3 is TGTGCCAGCAGACCGGGAGTCGGCGAGCAGTACTTC. Protein: CASRPGVGEQYF.